The 5 T cell receptor beta chains below all came from one sample that was sequenced in a study of blood T cell repertoires in COVID-19. Repertoires were generated with immunoSEQ multiplex PCR, while TCRdb's copy carries only in-frame clones and drops some. The sample records hundreds of thousands of clones, roughly 83% being singletons. Sequencing used peripheral blood. These receptors were taken from a woman between 50 and 59 years old with acute or convalescent COVID-19.

This clone has more than one count but fewer than ten. J is TRBJ1-1 and V is TRBV11-2, with D possibly being TRBD1 (5 bases). V gave up 0 bases and J gave up 5 bases, with 10 bases separating them. The CDR3 runs 14 residues. Germline loops: CDR1 SGHAT, CDR2 FQNNGV. The CDR3 region has the DNA TGTGCCAGCAGCTTAGATAGGGGTCGAACTGAAGCTTTCTTT. Translation gives CASSLDRGRTEAFF. The whole variable domain, filled in from reference TRBV11-2 and TRBJ1-1, reads EAGVAQSPRYKIIEKRQSVAFWCNPISGHATLYWYQQILGQGPKLLIQFQNNGVVDDSQLPKDRFSAERLKGVDSTLKIQPAKLEDSAVYLCASSLDRGRTEAFFGQGTRLTVV.

The CDR3 sequence is CASSVTGEAFF. In DNA, the CDR3 is TGTGCCAGTAGTGTGACAGGGGAGGCTTTCTTT. The J gene is TRBJ1-1, the V gene TRBV19; 8 positions match TRBD1. Looked up from germline, CDR1 is LNHDA and CDR2 is SQIVND (reference sequence). This CDR3 region has 11 residues. After removal of 5 bases from V and 11 bases from J, the junction contained 4 bases not matched to a gene.

The chain joins TRBV7-9 to TRBJ2-7, with TRBD2 as a possible D gene (6 bases). The length of the CDR3 is 17 residues. Germline CDR1 and CDR2: SEHNR and FQNEAQ (reference sequence). Trimming took 6 bases from V and 0 from J, leaving 21 bases between them. CDR3 nucleotides: TGTGCCAGCAGTCATTCCTCTGGGGGACTCTACTCCTACGAGCAGTACTTC. Translated: CASSHSSGGLYSYEQYF.

The chain has TRBV21-1 and TRBJ2-2; the D segment call TRBD2 is taken from the table without a DNA check. TRBV21-1 is noted as a pseudogene. CDR3 length: 16 residues. Here the CDR3 DNA reads TGTGCCAGCAGCAAAGCTGGGAGCGGGGTAACCGGGGAGCTGTTTTTT. It translates to CASSKAGSGVTGELFF.

This chain links TRBV18 with TRBJ2-1; TRBD2 agrees at 7 bases. The CDR3 is 15 residues long. V lost 4 bases to trimming and J lost 9 bases; unmatched junction nucleotides: 12. CDR1 and CDR2 (germline): KGHSH, LQKENI. CDR3 amino acids: CASSLLGGSGLEQFF. Here the CDR3 DNA reads TGTGCCAGCTCACTTTTGGGCGGGAGTGGTCTTGAGCAGTTCTTC.